This TCR beta chain was recorded in a study of blood T cell repertoires in COVID-19. V lost 3 bases, J lost 4 bases, and 4 bases stayed unmatched. From germline, CDR1 is MGHRA and CDR2 YSYEKL. This CDR3 region has 15 residues. The repertoire was sequenced with immunoSEQ multiplex PCR; TCRdb's copy has only in-frame clones and lacks some. This table has 25,000 to 30,000 clones, approximately 80% appearing once. The V call is TRBV4-1, the J call TRBJ1-4; the match to TRBD1 covers 8 bases. The origin of this receptor is a man older than 75 with active or convalescent COVID-19. The sequenced material came from peripheral blood. The CDR3 is CASSQPGQVNEKLFF. The CDR3 DNA sequence: TGCGCCAGCAGCCAGCCGGGACAGGTTAATGAAAAACTGTTTTTT.